The clone carrying this T cell receptor (beta chain) was seen repeatedly, ten times or more. CDR1 and CDR2 (germline): SGHRS, YFSETQ. The CDR3 is made up of 15 amino acids. The V and J ends lost 4 bases and 3 bases respectively, with 17 bases between them. The sample belongs to a study of neurological immune-mediated disorders. TCRdb itself ran the 5' RACE reads through MiXCR, one entry per CDR3 protein. The sample lists about 46,000 distinct CDR3 sequences, 1.5% to 2% occurring once. The sequence derives from a woman aged 40 to 50 with multiple sclerosis. The chain combines TRBV5-1 with TRBJ2-7, with D maybe TRBD2 (5 bases). The sample was PBMCs. CDR3 sequence reads: CASSRGVGGGYEQYF. As DNA, the CDR3 is TGCGCCAGCAGCCGAGGTGTCGGAGGTGGCTACGAGCAGTACTTC.